This TCR beta chain was sequenced for a study of blood T cell repertoires in COVID-19 (dated by TCRdb to the early 2020s). Turning to the overall study: Samples from collaborators originated in the United States, Italy and Spain and spanned both the acute and convalescent phases of COVID-19. Where available, HLA class I and class II types were obtained from metadata supplied by the sample provider rather than from assay-based typing. The samples were drawn from two sources: the first 160 participants of the ongoing ImmuneRACE study, and over 950 subjects contributed by 6 global collaborators. Deeply sampled blood TCRbeta repertoires from subjects exposed to, actively infected with, or recovered from COVID-19 were included in the dataset. A freely available public database, intended as a resource for researchers studying the immune response to SARS-CoV-2, is where the repertoires were released. The material from the prospective study consisted of cDNA or gDNA derived from T cells, B-cell-depleted T cells, or PBMCs. Nearly every sample came with metadata listing a de-identified subject ID, COVID-19 status, age in years and sex.

With respect to this clone: This clone's antigen is unknown. Base qualities are not provided; no much larger clone lies one nucleotide away. Within the sample, other DNA sequences also encode this same CDR3.

From its cysteine to its phenylalanine, the CDR3 spans 12 amino acids. Kept here is only the CDR3 DNA, which spans 36 bases and is read in frame from base 1. The CDR1 and CDR2 encoded by the germline V gene (reference sequence) are LNHNV and YYDKDF. V sheds 0 bases and J sheds 7 bases, leaving 7 bases between their ends. Participants in the prospective study were aged about 18 to 95 years, lived in 24 United States geographic areas, and enrolled through a virtual design. Cohort assignment in the prospective study relied on participant-reported clinical history from a screening survey and a study questionnaire. Recovered participants in ImmuneRACE Cohort 3 were defined as having two consecutive negative NP/OP PCR tests, clearance from a healthcare professional, or resolution of symptoms. In the prospective study, mobile phlebotomists collected whole blood, serum and a nasopharyngeal or oropharyngeal swab from each participant. Additional blood draws and questionnaires over an approximately two-month period could optionally be provided by prospective study participants. Before DNA extraction, prospective study blood samples were shipped either frozen or at room temperature.

General conclusions and limits of the study: The amount of clinical and demographic metadata varied by source and participant and was provided uncurated.

The immunoSEQ Assay, a bias-controlled multiplex PCR, was used to amplify TCRbeta CDR3 regions from genomic DNA. The original pipeline was this. Within the assay, amplification of reference gene primers was used to estimate how many nucleated cells each sample contained. To quantify the absolute abundance of each unique TCRbeta CDR3 rearrangement, sequence reads were collapsed and filtered. Productive Simpson clonality was computed per sample as the square root of Simpson's diversity index over productive rearrangements. In TCRdb, the immuneACCESS table is reduced to in-frame sequences with V and J assigned. These tables do not hold every clone; where another copy was compared, an unresolved V gene accounts for under half, and the others remain unexplained. That table gives V, J and clone size, and the DNA gave D and trimming. This sample comprises around 210,000 clones, around 90% of them detected only once. The ten largest clones capture approximately 8% of the sample.

Input material: PBMCs or T cells enriched from blood (not recorded which). The rearrangement combines TRBV15 with TRBJ2-7, with the D gene too uncertain to name. The TCR was taken from a woman aged 18-29 years who had recovered from COVID-19. CDR3 reads: CATSRDRGEQYF. Here is the DNA: TGTGCCACCAGCAGAGATCGAGGTGAGCAGTACTTC.